These 30 T cell receptor beta chains share one sample of origin, sequenced in a study of blood T cell repertoires in COVID-19. Sequenced by immunoSEQ multiplex PCR; TCRdb stores in-frame clones only, minus some. Seen here are 40,000 to 55,000 clones, around nine tenths observed once, and the top ten hold over 11%. Sequenced input: peripheral blood. These receptor sequences come from a human donor in a cohort sampled during active COVID-19.

The sample holds one count of this clone. CDR3 protein: CASSTFRDSTYNEQFF. In DNA, the CDR3 is TGTGCCAGTAGTACTTTCCGGGACAGTACCTACAATGAGCAGTTCTTC. The chain recombines TRBV19 with TRBJ2-1, with 7 bases that match TRBD1. Trimming at V came to 4 bases and at J to 2 bases, leaving 8 bases not matched to a gene. Looked up from germline, CDR1 is LNHDA and CDR2 is SQIVND (reference sequence). This CDR3 spans 16 amino acids. Variable domain in full (rest from reference TRBV19 and TRBJ2-1): DGGITQSPKYLFRKEGQNVTLSCEQNLNHDAMYWYRQDPGQGLRLIYYSQIVNDFQKGDIAEGYSVSREKKESFPLTVTSAQKNPTAFYLCASSTFRDSTYNEQFFGPGTRLTVL.

CDR3 protein: CASSPFPSGGSNTGELFF. CDR3 sequence (DNA): TGTGCCAGCAGCCCGTTCCCTAGCGGGGGGTCGAACACCGGGGAGCTGTTTTTT. The rearrangement uses TRBV7-7 and TRBJ2-2, with 11 bases that match TRBD2. Trimming removed 5 bases from V and 0 bases from J; junction bases left unmatched: 8. This CDR3 has 18 amino acids. Germline V gene sequence: CDR1 SSHAT, CDR2 FNYEAQ (reference sequence).

This clone is labeled medium-sized (0.01 to 0.1%). V is TRBV24-1 and J is TRBJ2-1; TRBD2 matches at 10 bases. This CDR3 contains 17 residues. With 2 bases clipped from V and 8 bases from J, the junction kept 11 bases outside the gene matches. CDR1 and CDR2 from the germline V gene are KGHDR and SFDVKD. The CDR3 DNA reads TGTGCCACCAGTGATTCAATGAGCGGGGGGGCCCCCGATGAGCAGTTCTTC. Its translation is CATSDSMSGGAPDEQFF.

V and J are TRBV5-1 and TRBJ1-4; D is uncertain. Germline V gene data show CDR1 as SGHRS and CDR2 as YFSETQ. The V and J ends lost 0 bases and 4 bases respectively, with 7 bases between them. This CDR3 has 14 amino acids. The CDR3 nucleotides read TGCGCCAGCAGCTTGGGTGGAGATAATGAAAAACTGTTTTTT. This translates into CASSLGGDNEKLFF.

V and J are TRBV5-1 and TRBJ2-2, with 7 bases matching TRBD2. Germline CDR1 and CDR2: SGHRS and YFSETQ. Trimming at V came to 4 bases and at J to 6 bases, leaving 6 bases not matched to a gene. This CDR3 has 14 residues. In nucleotides, the CDR3 is TGCGCCAGCAGCCGGACTAGTGAGGCCGGGGAGCTGTTTTTT. Encoded protein: CASSRTSEAGELFF.

In this sample, this clone turned up a few times. V usage is TRBV9 and J usage is TRBJ2-7, with 9 bases identical to TRBD1. V lost 4 bases, J lost 7 bases, and 9 bases stayed unmatched. The CDR3 covers 14 residues. Germline lookup yields CDR1 SGDLS and CDR2 YYNGEE. The CDR3 region is CASSPRGTGSEQYF. CDR3 sequence (DNA): TGTGCCAGCAGCCCCAGAGGGACAGGGAGTGAGCAGTACTTC.

This clone was counted only a few times. The chain employs TRBV11-2 and TRBJ2-1; no clear D gene. The CDR3 consists of 13 residues. CDR1 SGHAT and CDR2 FQNNGV come from the germline V gene. V lost 0 bases, J lost 9 bases, and 9 bases lay in between. CDR3: CASSLDQAGEQFF. DNA for the CDR3: TGTGCCAGCAGCTTAGATCAAGCTGGTGAGCAGTTCTTC.

The chain has TRBV18 and TRBJ2-3; TRBD2 matches 16 bases. Losses at the gene ends were 4 bases for V and 0 bases for J; bases not matched to a gene: 16. CDR1 is KGHSH and CDR2 is LQKENI in the germline V gene. The CDR3 covers 22 residues. The CDR3 here is CASSLFHEPGLAGGRSTDTQYF. The CDR3 bases are TGTGCCAGCTCACTCTTCCACGAACCGGGACTAGCGGGGGGGCGTAGCACAGATACGCAGTATTTT. The complete variable domain, with remaining parts taken from reference TRBV18 and TRBJ2-3, reads NAGVMQNPRHLVRRRGQEARLRCSPMKGHSHVYWYRQLPEEGLKFMVYLQKENIIDESGMPKERFSAEFPKEGPSILRIQQVVRGDSAAYFCASSLFHEPGLAGGRSTDTQYFGPGTRLTVL.

This sequence joins TRBV6-5 and TRBJ2-7; D call uncertain. Germline V gene lookup returns CDR1 MNHEY and CDR2 SVGAGI. The CDR3 spans 11 residues. V was cut by 6 bases and J by 9 bases, with 12 bases left in between. Written as DNA, the CDR3 is TGTGCCAGCAGCCCCACACGTGCGCAGTACTTC. Protein product: CASSPTRAQYF.

The genes are TRBV7-2 and TRBJ2-5; 9 bases line up with TRBD2. Germline lookup yields CDR1 SGHTA and CDR2 FQGNSA. This CDR3 has 13 amino acids. V was pared by 8 bases and J by 4 bases, with 5 bases of the junction left unmatched. CDR3 sequence reads: CASSSGVRETQYF. CDR3 DNA sequence: TGTGCCAGCTCTAGCGGGGTCAGAGAGACCCAGTACTTC.

V gene TRBV18 combines with J gene TRBJ1-2; 11 bases line up with TRBD1. There are 15 residues in the CDR3. After removal of 3 bases from V and 6 bases from J, the junction contained 6 bases not matched to a gene. The germline V gene has CDR1 KGHSH and CDR2 LQKENI. The CDR3 reads CASSPSRTGGDGYTF. The DNA of the CDR3 is TGTGCCAGCTCACCCAGTAGGACAGGGGGCGATGGCTACACCTTC.

The V call is TRBV5-4, the J call TRBJ2-2; 11 bases match TRBD1. Germline trimming cut 1 base from V and 7 bases from J; bases unmatched to any gene: 6. This CDR3 is 16 amino acids long. Per the germline V gene, CDR1 is SGHNT and CDR2 is YYREEE (reference sequence). The CDR3 sequence is CASSLLDRGPGGELFF. The CDR3 region has the DNA TGTGCCAGCAGCTTGTTGGACAGGGGGCCGGGCGGGGAGCTGTTTTTT.

The chain has TRBV5-1 and TRBJ1-1; D may be TRBD1 (6 bases). V was pared by 4 bases and J by 4 bases, with 11 bases between. This CDR3 contains 13 residues. Germline V gives CDR1 SGHRS, CDR2 YFSETQ. CDR3 protein: CASSMDRRTEAFF. For the CDR3, the DNA is TGCGCCAGCAGCATGGACAGACGCACTGAAGCTTTCTTT.

This chain uses TRBV20-1 with TRBJ1-2; TRBD1 matches 12 bases. The CDR3 totals 11 residues. Per the germline V gene, CDR1 is DFQATT and CDR2 is SNEGSKA (reference sequence). CDR3 in amino acids: CSGQGAWGYTF. In DNA, the CDR3 is TGCTCGGGACAGGGGGCGTGGGGCTACACCTTC.

This rearrangement joins TRBV7-6 to TRBJ1-1; D is possibly TRBD1 (5 bases). This CDR3 spans 18 amino acids. V shed 7 bases and J shed 5 bases, with 29 bases lying between them. The V gene's germline CDR1 is SGHVS and CDR2 FNYEAQ. CDR3 region: CASTPPGDARGVRTEAFF. DNA for the CDR3: TGTGCCAGCACCCCCCCGGGGGATGCTCGGGGAGTAAGGACTGAAGCTTTCTTT.

J is TRBJ2-2 and V is TRBV9; 9 bases match TRBD1. Germline trimming cut 3 bases from V and 5 bases from J; bases unmatched to any gene: 11. From germline, CDR1 is SGDLS and CDR2 YYNGEE. The CDR3 has 17 amino acids. CDR3 in amino acids: CASSANPTGGSTGELFF. In DNA, the CDR3 is TGTGCCAGCAGCGCCAATCCGACAGGGGGAAGTACCGGGGAGCTGTTTTTT.

This chain links TRBV5-1 with TRBJ2-7, with a weak D call TRBD1 (5 bases). The germline V and J ends were trimmed by 0 bases and 6 bases, with 10 bases remaining between them. This CDR3 has 13 residues. Germline loops: CDR1 SGHRS, CDR2 YFSETQ. CDR3 sequence reads: CASSLGQGIEQYF. The CDR3 coding sequence is TGCGCCAGCAGCTTGGGTCAGGGAATCGAGCAGTACTTC.

This chain connects TRBV5-6 to TRBJ2-3, with 13 bases fitting TRBD2. V lost 4 bases to trimming and J lost 10 bases; unmatched junction nucleotides: 12. The germline CDR1 and CDR2 sequences are SGHDT and YYEEEE. The CDR3 loop spans 16 amino acids. The CDR3 DNA follows: TGTGCCAGCAGCACCCGACTAGCGGGGGGCCGGGGGGCGCAGTATTTT. It codes for CASSTRLAGGRGAQYF.

The CDR3: CATSRSPGGGTEAFF. Written as DNA, the CDR3 is TGTGCCACCAGTCGATCCCCTGGCGGCGGCACTGAAGCTTTCTTT. The V call is TRBV24-1, the J call TRBJ1-1; D call uncertain. Trimming left V 6 bases short and J 4 bases short, with 17 bases between. CDR1 and CDR2 (germline): KGHDR, SFDVKD. CDR3 size: 15 residues.

The chain employs TRBV6-6 and TRBJ2-7; D perhaps matches TRBD1 (5 bases). Trimming removed 6 bases at V and 0 bases at J, with 18 bases between. Germline lookup yields CDR1 MNHNY and CDR2 SVGAGI (reference sequence). The CDR3 covers 16 residues. For the CDR3, the DNA is TGTGCCAGCAGCCTCGGCATAGGGGTAAGCTCCTACGAGCAGTACTTC. Amino acids: CASSLGIGVSSYEQYF.

The V and J genes are TRBV30 and TRBJ2-2; D perhaps matches TRBD1 (6 bases). The length of the CDR3 is 17 residues. Trimming shortened V by 4 bases and J by 0 bases, and 18 bases separated the two germline ends. Looked up from germline, CDR1 is GTSNPN and CDR2 is SVGIG (reference sequence). The CDR3 DNA reads as TGTGCCTGGACCCGTAGGATTGGACAGACGAACACCGGGGAGCTGTTTTTT. This translates into CAWTRRIGQTNTGELFF. Looking up the rest from reference TRBV30 and TRBJ2-2 gives the full variable domain: SQTIHQWPATLVQPVGSPLSLECTVEGTSNPNLYWYRQAAGRGLQLLFYSVGIGQISSEVPQNLSASRPQDRQFILSSKKLLLSDSGFYLCAWTRRIGQTNTGELFFGEGSRLTVL.

CDR3 in DNA: TGTGCCAGCAGCTTAGGTTTAATAGGCCAGGGGGCAAACACTGAAGCTTTCTTT. Its protein is CASSLGLIGQGANTEAFF. The chain employs TRBV5-4 and TRBJ1-1; 8 bases match TRBD1. V lost 2 bases and J lost 2; bases outside the gene matches: 14. Germline CDR1 and CDR2: SGHNT and YYREEE (reference sequence). CDR3 length: 18 residues. The full variable domain, with the rest looked up from reference TRBV5-4 and TRBJ1-1, is ETGVTQSPTHLIKTRGQQVTLRCSSQSGHNTVSWYQQALGQGPQFIFQYYREEENGRGNFPPRFSGLQFPNYSSELNVNALELDDSALYLCASSLGLIGQGANTEAFFGQGTRLTVV.

J is TRBJ2-3 and V is TRBV11-3; D perhaps matches TRBD2 (6 bases). Between the trimmed V and J ends, which lost 5 bases and 3 bases, there was a span of 24 bases. Germline CDR1 reads SGHNT; CDR2 reads YENEEA. The CDR3 covers 18 residues. The CDR3 coding sequence is TGTGCCAGCAGCCCCATTACCGGCGGGGCAGGGTCTACAGATACGCAGTATTTT. Amino acid sequence: CASSPITGGAGSTDTQYF. The variable domain in full, with the rest retrieved from reference TRBV11-3 and TRBJ2-3, is EAGVVQSPRYKIIEKKQPVAFWCNPISGHNTLYWYLQNLGQGPELLIRYENEEAVDDSQLPKDRFSAERLKGVDSTLKIQPAELGDSAVYLCASSPITGGAGSTDTQYFGPGTRLTVL.

The CDR3: CASSFRLAGASYQETQYF. Here the CDR3 DNA reads TGTGCCAGCAGCTTCCGACTAGCGGGGGCCTCGTACCAAGAGACCCAGTACTTC. V usage is TRBV11-2 and J usage is TRBJ2-5; 12 nucleotides align to TRBD2. The CDR3 loop spans 18 amino acids. J lost 0 bases, V lost 3 bases, and 8 bases had no gene match. The V gene's germline CDR1 is SGHAT and CDR2 FQNNGV.

The chain uses TRBV3-1 (or the pseudogene TRBV3-2) and TRBJ2-7, with TRBD1 identical over 7 bases. The CDR3 has 13 residues. CDR1 and CDR2 (germline): LGHDT, YNNKEL (reference sequence). Trimming at V came to 3 bases and at J to 7 bases, leaving 6 bases not matched to a gene. This CDR3 is CASSQDDRAEQYF. DNA for the CDR3: TGTGCCAGCAGCCAGGACGACAGGGCGGAGCAGTACTTC.

The gene calls are TRBV7-2 and TRBJ1-2; 9 nucleotides line up with TRBD1. The junction had 12 bases not matched to a gene; V was cut back by 2 bases and J by 8 bases. CDR3 size: 16 residues. Germline lookup yields CDR1 SGHTA and CDR2 FQGNSA. The DNA of the CDR3 is TGTGCCAGCAGCTTAATTCCACCCGGGACAGGGATCGGCTACACCTTC. Its protein is CASSLIPPGTGIGYTF.

The genes are TRBV18 and TRBJ2-3; D may be TRBD2 (6 bases). Deletions cut 5 bases from V and 3 bases from J, with 12 bases between. Germline values: CDR1 KGHSH, CDR2 LQKENI. The CDR3 covers 14 residues. The CDR3 is CASSGGWKTDTQYF. CDR3 nucleotides: TGTGCCAGCTCAGGGGGGTGGAAAACAGATACGCAGTATTTT.

The chain carries TRBV11-2 and TRBJ1-1, with 11 bases that match TRBD1. The CDR3 sequence is 19 residues long. V lost 1 base to trimming and J lost 5 bases; unmatched junction nucleotides: 15. The V gene's germline CDR1 is SGHAT and CDR2 FQNNGV. Here the CDR3 reads CASSLVFQFFGTGGTEAFF. CDR3 in DNA: TGTGCCAGCAGCTTAGTTTTTCAGTTTTTTGGGACAGGGGGAACTGAAGCTTTCTTT. The full variable domain, with the rest looked up from reference TRBV11-2 and TRBJ1-1, is EAGVAQSPRYKIIEKRQSVAFWCNPISGHATLYWYQQILGQGPKLLIQFQNNGVVDDSQLPKDRFSAERLKGVDSTLKIQPAKLEDSAVYLCASSLVFQFFGTGGTEAFFGQGTRLTVV.

This sequence joins TRBV5-1 and TRBJ1-2; tentatively, D is TRBD1 (6 bases). The germline gives CDR1 SGHRS, CDR2 YFSETQ. CDR3 length equals 14 residues. The V gene lost 0 bases and the J gene lost 6 bases, with 12 bases spanning the gap. The CDR3 DNA reads TGCGCCAGCAGCTTGGATGGGCAGGGGAATGGCTACACCTTC. This translates into CASSLDGQGNGYTF.

The rearrangement uses TRBV19 and TRBJ1-2, with D unclear. V was cut by 1 base and J by 2 bases, with 8 bases left in between. CDR1 and CDR2 from the germline V gene are LNHDA and SQIVND (reference sequence). This CDR3 has 14 residues. The CDR3 reads CASSIANLNYGYTF. CDR3 nucleotides: TGTGCCAGTAGTATAGCTAACTTGAACTATGGCTACACCTTC.